This T cell receptor beta chain was sequenced in a study of T cell responses to AZD1222 COVID-19 vaccine. About the study: Combined were second doses at about 4 or about 12 weeks.

As regards this clone: Antigen specificity is unknown.

This CDR3 has 16 amino acids. V lost 6 bases, J lost 0 bases, and 8 bases stayed unmatched. Germline values: CDR1 SGHRS, CDR2 YFSETQ. General study findings and limits: Spike-specific TCR breadth and depth both grew after two AZD1222 doses. Repertoires were sampled only after the peak T cell response.

This table comes from immunoSEQ multiplex PCR, and its TCRdb copy is limited to in-frame clones, with some not included. The sample consists of about 130,000 clones, about 92% of them appearing once. Sequences were derived from peripheral blood, sampled on day 0 of AZD1222 vaccination. The rearrangement links TRBV5-1 to TRBJ1-3, with 8 bases fitting TRBD1. The clonotype comes from an adult in good health. CDR3 protein: CASTDSGTGSGNTIYF. The CDR3 bases are TGCGCCAGCACAGACTCCGGGACAGGCTCTGGAAACACCATATATTTT.